The 9 T cell receptor beta chains given below trace back to one sample, sequenced in a study of blood T cell repertoires in COVID-19. Generated by immunoSEQ multiplex PCR, the TCRdb table keeps only in-frame clones and is missing some. The sample shows about 490,000 clones, 70% to 90% of them seen only once. The source material was peripheral blood. The source of these receptors is a human donor in a cohort sampled during active COVID-19.

This chain uses TRBV27 with TRBJ1-2, with TRBD1 matching 7 bases. J lost 3 bases, V lost 5 bases, and 9 bases had no gene match. Germline CDR1 reads MNHEY; CDR2 reads SMNVEV (reference sequence). The CDR3 extends over 15 amino acids. The CDR3 DNA sequence: TGTGCCAGCAGTACCCGAACAGGGGTTCACTATGGCTACACCTTC. It is translated as CASSTRTGVHYGYTF.

The V call is TRBV6-5, the J call TRBJ2-7; the match to TRBD1 covers 8 bases. This CDR3 has 14 amino acids. With V trimmed by 6 bases and J by 2 bases, 6 bases remained unmatched. The V gene's germline CDR1 is MNHEY and CDR2 SVGAGI. CDR3 loop: CASRLPGQAYEQYF. The CDR3 DNA reads as TGTGCCAGCAGGCTCCCGGGACAGGCCTACGAGCAGTACTTC.

V is TRBV19 and J is TRBJ2-3, with 12 bases lining up with TRBD2. CDR1 is LNHDA and CDR2 is SQIVND in the germline V gene (reference sequence). The V and J ends lost 3 bases and 6 bases, in that order; junction bases with no gene match: 7. This CDR3 is built from 16 residues. The CDR3 bases are TGTGCCAGTAGTATCGGGCTAGCGGGAGGGGTTGATACGCAGTATTTT. Translation gives CASSIGLAGGVDTQYF.

The J gene is TRBJ1-4, the V gene TRBV30; weak D call: TRBD1 (6 bases). Germline V lookup: CDR1 GTSNPN, CDR2 SVGIG (reference sequence). The CDR3 is 13 amino acids. Between the trimmed V and J ends, which lost 3 bases and 4 bases, there was a span of 9 bases. CDR3 nucleotide sequence: TGTGCCTGGAGAGGGGACAATAATGAAAAACTGTTTTTT. Translating gives CAWRGDNNEKLFF.

The chain combines TRBV6-5 with TRBJ1-1; D not resolved. CDR1 and CDR2 (germline): MNHEY, SVGAGI. The CDR3 loop spans 12 amino acids. The CDR3 protein is CATSGVGTEAFF. The CDR3 nucleotides read TGTGCGACTAGTGGGGTTGGTACTGAAGCTTTCTTT.

The genes are TRBV3-1 (or the pseudogene TRBV3-2) and TRBJ2-5; TRBD2 is a possible D gene (6 bases). Trimming removed 5 bases from V and 2 bases from J, with 18 bases in between. CDR1 and CDR2 from the germline V gene are LGHDT and YNNKEL (reference sequence). The CDR3 runs 16 residues. The CDR3 DNA reads TGTGCCAGCAGCGGAGGGACTCAAGGTACTCAAGAGACCCAGTACTTC. Translating it yields CASSGGTQGTQETQYF.

J is TRBJ2-1 and V is TRBV27, with 9 bases lining up with TRBD2. V lost 1 base, J lost 6 bases, and 4 bases stayed unmatched. The CDR3 length is 15 residues. CDR1 is MNHEY, CDR2 SMNVEV, per germline (reference sequence). CDR3 bases: TGTGCCAGCAGTTTATGGACTAGCGTGGGCAATGAGCAGTTCTTC. The encoded protein is CASSLWTSVGNEQFF.

The chain carries TRBV4-2 and TRBJ1-4; unclear D gene. The CDR3 runs 14 residues. The V gene lost 0 bases and the J gene lost 10 bases, with 12 bases spanning the gap. Germline-derived CDR1 and CDR2 are LGHNA and YNFKEQ. CDR3 nucleotides: TGTGCCAGCAGCCAAGAGATCCGGGATGGAAAACTGTTTTTT. This sequence encodes CASSQEIRDGKLFF.

The chain couples TRBV29-1 to TRBJ2-4; 7 bases are shared with TRBD1. With V trimmed by 5 bases and J by 8 bases, 15 bases remained unmatched. Germline CDR1 is SQVTM and CDR2 is ANQGSEA. There are 15 residues in the CDR3. The CDR3 nucleotides are TGCAGCGTTAATACCCGGCACAGGGGTCTAGACATTCAGTACTTC. Translation: CSVNTRHRGLDIQYF.